The clone carrying this T cell receptor (beta chain) was recorded a few times. Its matching antigen is unknown. TCRdb re-called the 5' RACE reads with MiXCR, one entry per CDR3 protein. Found here are 750,000 to 850,000 distinct CDR3 sequences, about 10% of them singletons; the top ten hold under 0.6%. This record belongs to a study of CD8 T cells in ankylosing spondylitis. Study outcomes and limitations: Researchers reportedly found disease-linked clones significantly enriched in matched ankylosing spondylitis synovial fluid. Disease-linked clones had a CD8+ phenotype and relatively low frequency in peripheral blood. Reactive arthritis synovial fluid and blood previously showed some of these motif variants. In ankylosing spondylitis blood, a motif of seven to nine highly homologous TCR beta variants appeared characteristic.

This TCR was sampled from a male donor with ankylosing spondylitis. Sequencing was performed on blood, either unsorted or a sorted T cell fraction (not recorded which).

DNA for the CDR3: TGTGCCACCAAAGCGGGGGGCCAAGAGACCCAGTACTTC. Protein sequence: CATKAGGQETQYF. The chain links TRBV24-1 to TRBJ2-5; 9 bases agree with TRBD2. The V segment lost 8 bases and the J segment 1 base; nucleotides outside the gene matches: 1. Germline V gene data show CDR1 as KGHDR and CDR2 as SFDVKD. The CDR3 sequence is 13 residues long.